The clone carrying this TCR beta chain has more than one count but fewer than ten. What it binds is unknown. Trimming shortened V by 6 bases and J by 2 bases, and 17 bases separated the two germline ends. The CDR3 contains 17 residues. TCRdb reprocessed the 5' RACE reads via MiXCR and lists one record per CDR3 protein. This table holds 450,000 to 700,000 distinct CDR3 sequences, over 15% found once. The data derive from a study of T-cell memory formation after mild COVID-19. General study findings and limits: Among clones contracting day 15 to 85, CD4/CD8 was balanced, whereas later expanders leaned CD4+.

The source of this sequence is an adult woman who had mild COVID-19 (a few samples of this study predate the infection). Cell type and time point are not known. This chain links TRBV12-3 or TRBV12-4 with TRBJ2-6; D may be TRBD1 (6 bases). Input material: PBMCs or a T cell subset sorted from them (not recorded which). The CDR3 spells CASRRQALGAGANVLTF. The CDR3 DNA sequence: TGTGCCAGCAGGAGACAGGCGCTGGGAGCTGGGGCCAACGTCCTGACTTTC.